Below, 32 T cell receptor beta chains from the same sample are listed, as sequenced in a study of cytomegalovirus exposure and HLA in healthy donors. A multiplex PCR was run with 60 Vbeta primers and 13 Jbeta primers. Data came from immunoSEQ multiplex PCR; TCRdb stores just in-frame clones and leaves some out. This sample has 180,000 or so clones, with roughly 73% found just once. Sequenced material: PBMCs. The origin of the receptors is a woman in her forties in good health and CMV-seropositive.

A few counts support this clone. CDR3 sequence (DNA): TGTGCCAGCAGCCAGGGCGATCGTAACTATGGCTACACCTTC. Translated, it gives CASSQGDRNYGYTF. The chain uses TRBV7-9 and TRBJ1-2; weak D call: TRBD1 (5 bases). This CDR3 comprises 14 residues. Germline CDR1 SEHNR, CDR2 FQNEAQ (reference sequence). Trimming stripped 5 bases from V and 1 base from J, with 11 bases between.

This chain connects TRBV5-4 to TRBJ2-2; 8 nucleotides align to TRBD2. The CDR3 has 15 residues. In germline, CDR1 is SGHNT, CDR2 YYREEE (reference sequence). V gave up 4 bases and J gave up 1 base; unmatched junction bases: 3. This chain's CDR3 is CASSQGLGNTGELFF. The CDR3 region has the DNA TGTGCCAGCAGCCAGGGACTAGGGAACACCGGGGAGCTGTTTTTT.

The chain employs TRBV6-6 and TRBJ1-2; TRBD1 might be the D (5 bases). The germline V and J ends were trimmed by 7 bases and 7 bases, with 19 bases remaining between them. The CDR3 totals 14 residues. Germline CDR1 MNHNY, CDR2 SVGAGI (reference sequence). CDR3 DNA sequence: TGTGCCAGCATCAAAGGCGGGGGGTTGGCTGGCTACACCTTC. Residues: CASIKGGGLAGYTF.

The chain employs TRBV10-2 and TRBJ2-3; TRBD2 agrees at 13 bases. Germline lookup yields CDR1 WSHSY and CDR2 SAAADI. J was trimmed by 11 bases and V by 8 bases; bases with no gene match: 13. The CDR3 totals 15 residues. This CDR3 is CASQMTSGGWIGQYF. CDR3 DNA sequence: TGCGCCAGCCAGATGACTAGCGGGGGGTGGATAGGGCAGTATTTT.

The chain is built from TRBV9 and TRBJ1-3, with 10 positions matching TRBD1. There are 15 residues in the CDR3. Germline V gene lookup returns CDR1 SGDLS and CDR2 YYNGEE. J was trimmed by 4 bases and V by 4 bases; bases with no gene match: 5. The DNA for the CDR3 is TGTGCCAGCAGCCCCCGGACAGGGGGGGGAAACACCATATATTTT. The encoded protein is CASSPRTGGGNTIYF.

This clone is a singleton in its sample. The V and J genes are TRBV7-8 and TRBJ2-7; TRBD2 matches at 7 bases. V was clipped by 5 bases and J by 2 bases; unmatched bases: 15. The germline gives CDR1 SGHVS, CDR2 FQNEAQ. The CDR3 has 17 amino acids. The CDR3 DNA sequence: TGTGCCAGCAGCCCGGGGAGGGATCCCTCCCTAACCTACGAGCAGTACTTC. It codes for CASSPGRDPSLTYEQYF.

This chain links TRBV2 with TRBJ1-1; 10 bases line up with TRBD1. CDR1 is SNHLY and CDR2 is FYNNEI in the germline V gene. The length of the CDR3 is 12 residues. Trimming cost V 6 bases and J 12 bases; bases outside gene matches: 7. CDR3 sequence: CASRGGQGKSFF. CDR3 in DNA: TGTGCCAGCAGGGGGGGACAGGGGAAGTCTTTCTTT.

The chain couples TRBV28 to TRBJ1-5, with D maybe TRBD1 (6 bases). This CDR3 region has 12 residues. Trimming took off 7 bases at V and 7 bases at J, with 11 bases between the two ends. From germline, CDR1 is MDHEN and CDR2 SYDVKM. CDR3 in DNA: TGTGCCAGCAAGGAGGGGGGGCAGCCCCAGCATTTT. It is translated as CASKEGGQPQHF.

In its sample, this clone was seen once. J is TRBJ2-2 and V is TRBV30; 9 nucleotides align to TRBD2. Germline trimming cut 7 bases from V and 1 base from J; bases unmatched to any gene: 7. This CDR3 is 15 amino acids long. The germline V gene encodes CDR1 GTSNPN and CDR2 SVGIG (reference sequence). CDR3 sequence reads: CAYPPSGMNTGELFF. In DNA, the CDR3 is TGTGCCTATCCCCCTAGCGGGATGAACACCGGGGAGCTGTTTTTT.

The chain combines TRBV2 with TRBJ2-3; 7 bases line up with TRBD2. The V and J ends lost 6 bases and 1 base, in that order; junction bases with no gene match: 4. The CDR3 sequence is 14 residues long. Germline loops: CDR1 SNHLY, CDR2 FYNNEI. This CDR3 is CASREGLRTDTQYF. CDR3 DNA sequence: TGTGCCAGCAGAGAGGGACTACGCACAGATACGCAGTATTTT. Supplemented by reference TRBV2 and TRBJ2-3, the full variable domain reads EPEVTQTPSHQVTQMGQEVILRCVPISNHLYFYWYRQILGQKVEFLVSFYNNEISEKSEIFDDQFSVERPDGSNFTLKIRSTKLEDSAMYFCASREGLRTDTQYFGPGTRLTVL.

This clone appeared a single time. This chain joins TRBV2 and TRBJ1-1; 7 bases line up with TRBD1. Germline CDR1 is SNHLY and CDR2 is FYNNEI. V lost 6 bases, J lost 7 bases, and 5 bases stayed unmatched. The CDR3 is 12 amino acids. CDR3 in amino acids: CASRGDSYEAFF. For the CDR3, the DNA is TGTGCCAGCAGGGGGGACAGCTATGAAGCTTTCTTT. The complete variable domain, with remaining parts taken from reference TRBV2 and TRBJ1-1, reads EPEVTQTPSHQVTQMGQEVILRCVPISNHLYFYWYRQILGQKVEFLVSFYNNEISEKSEIFDDQFSVERPDGSNFTLKIRSTKLEDSAMYFCASRGDSYEAFFGQGTRLTVV.

This clone was observed a few times. J is TRBJ2-1 and V is TRBV9, with 11 bases fitting TRBD1. Per germline, CDR1 SGDLS and CDR2 YYNGEE. CDR3 length: 20 amino acids. Unmatched junction bases numbered 11, after V lost 0 bases and J lost 0 bases. CDR3: CASSVATWTGGQFSYNEQFF. Here the CDR3 DNA reads TGTGCCAGCAGCGTAGCTACGTGGACAGGGGGCCAATTCTCCTACAATGAGCAGTTCTTC. The whole variable domain, filled in from reference TRBV9 and TRBJ2-1, reads DSGVTQTPKHLITATGQRVTLRCSPRSGDLSVYWYQQSLDQGLQFLIQYYNGEERAKGNILERFSAQQFPDLHSELNLSSLELGDSALYFCASSVATWTGGQFSYNEQFFGPGTRLTVL.

V and J are TRBV2 and TRBJ2-3; TRBD2 aligns across 8 bases. CDR3 length: 14 residues. The V segment lost 10 bases and the J segment 2 bases; nucleotides outside the gene matches: 8. Germline loops: CDR1 SNHLY, CDR2 FYNNEI. The CDR3 DNA follows: TGTGCCACTCAGCGGGAGTTGCCCACAGATACGCAGTATTTT. Encoded protein: CATQRELPTDTQYF.

The chain uses TRBV5-5 and TRBJ1-2; no firm D call. The CDR3 is 14 residues long. The germline CDR1 and CDR2 sequences are SGHKS and YYEKEE (reference sequence). The V and J ends lost 1 base and 4 bases respectively, with 11 bases between them. The CDR3 region is CASSLSADVYGYTF. DNA of the CDR3: TGTGCCAGCAGCTTGAGTGCGGATGTCTATGGCTACACCTTC.

The chain uses TRBV11-2 and TRBJ2-3, with D possibly matching TRBD2 (5 bases). The germline CDR1 and CDR2 sequences are SGHAT and FQNNGV. Between the trimmed V and J ends, which lost 8 bases and 2 bases, there was a span of 11 bases. This CDR3 region has 13 residues. The CDR3 reads CASRRTFTDTQYF. The CDR3 region has the DNA TGTGCCAGCCGTCGGACTTTCACAGATACGCAGTATTTT.

The chain recombines TRBV28 with TRBJ2-7, with D unclear. Trimming removed 6 bases at V and 2 bases at J, with 5 bases between. Per the germline V gene, CDR1 is MDHEN and CDR2 is SYDVKM. The CDR3 runs to 11 residues. CDR3 DNA sequence: TGTGCCAGCAGGGCGGCCTACGAGCAGTACTTC. It codes for CASRAAYEQYF.

This chain joins TRBV28 and TRBJ2-7; TRBD2 agrees at 7 bases. This CDR3 is 15 amino acids long. CDR1 is MDHEN, CDR2 SYDVKM, per germline. V shed 8 bases, J shed 2 bases, and the junction held 12 bases outside the gene matches. CDR3 DNA sequence: TGTGCCAGCTACACTCCAACGGGAGGAACCTACGAGCAGTACTTC. Translation gives CASYTPTGGTYEQYF. Full variable domain (remainder filled in from reference TRBV28 and TRBJ2-7): DVKVTQSSRYLVKRTGEKVFLECVQDMDHENMFWYRQDPGLGLRLIYFSYDVKMKEKGDIPEGYSVSREKKERFSLILESASTNQTSMYLCASYTPTGGTYEQYFGPGTRLTVT.

The genes are TRBV12-5 and TRBJ2-1; 9 bases match TRBD1. The germline gives CDR1 LGHNT, CDR2 FRNRAP. Germline trimming cut 5 bases from V and 3 bases from J; bases unmatched to any gene: 2. The CDR3 consists of 14 residues. CDR3 region: CASGGDRDYNEQFF. The CDR3 bases are TGTGCTAGTGGTGGGGACAGGGACTACAATGAGCAGTTCTTC.

The chain employs TRBV7-9 and TRBJ2-3; possibly TRBD2 for D (7 bases). V was cut by 0 bases and J by 8 bases, with 18 bases left in between. Germline CDR1 and CDR2: SEHNR and FQNEAQ (reference sequence). CDR3 length: 16 amino acids. This chain's CDR3 is CASSLAYREGKGTQYF. Written as DNA, the CDR3 is TGTGCCAGCAGCTTAGCGTACAGGGAGGGTAAAGGTACGCAGTATTTT.

This chain links TRBV10-3 with TRBJ1-4; 10 nucleotides line up with TRBD1. This CDR3 has 15 amino acids. The V segment lost 6 bases and the J segment 4 bases; nucleotides outside the gene matches: 5. The V gene's germline CDR1 is ENHRY and CDR2 SYGVKD. The CDR3 DNA is TGTGCCATCAGAGACGGACAGGGGGGTAATGAAAAACTGTTTTTT. It yields the protein CAIRDGQGGNEKLFF.

CDR3 sequence reads: CASKAGDLSPQHF. The CDR3 DNA is TGTGCCAGCAAGGCGGGTGATTTATCCCCCCAGCATTTT. The chain has TRBV28 and TRBJ1-5, with no clear D. Trimming pared 7 bases from V and 10 bases from J, leaving 17 bases between. The germline V gene encodes CDR1 MDHEN and CDR2 SYDVKM. CDR3 length: 13 residues.

This clone was recorded only once. This sequence joins TRBV5-1 and TRBJ2-2; D not resolved. CDR1 is SGHRS, CDR2 YFSETQ, per germline. The CDR3 runs 15 residues. Trimming pared 4 bases from V and 5 bases from J, leaving 15 bases between. The CDR3 here is CASSRSLGETGELFF. Here the CDR3 DNA reads TGCGCCAGCAGCCGGAGCCTAGGAGAAACCGGGGAGCTGTTTTTT.

The rearrangement links TRBV7-9 to TRBJ1-1; possible D gene TRBD1, 6 bases. The CDR3 sequence is 13 residues long. In germline, CDR1 is SEHNR, CDR2 FQNEAQ (reference sequence). Trimming took off 7 bases at V and 8 bases at J, with 17 bases between the two ends. The chain's CDR3 is CASNQQGPDEAFF. CDR3 nucleotide sequence: TGTGCCAGCAACCAACAGGGCCCTGACGAAGCTTTCTTT.

The chain employs TRBV7-2 and TRBJ2-7, with a possible D match to TRBD2 (5 bases). From germline, CDR1 is SGHTA and CDR2 FQGNSA. The V end lost 3 bases, the J end lost 3 bases, and 9 bases lay between the germline ends. The CDR3 extends over 13 amino acids. CDR3 sequence reads: CASSFSTNYEQYF. DNA for the CDR3: TGTGCCAGCAGCTTTTCGACTAACTACGAGCAGTACTTC.

As DNA, the CDR3 is TGTGCCAGCAGACGGGAGCTCTACAATGAGCAGTTCTTC. Its translation is CASRRELYNEQFF. The chain has TRBV6-1 and TRBJ2-1; D possibly corresponds to TRBD2 (6 bases). Trimming took 6 bases from V and 3 from J, leaving 9 bases between them. The germline CDR1 and CDR2 sequences are MNHNS and SASEGT. CDR3 length equals 13 residues.

This sequence joins TRBV18 and TRBJ2-5; weak D call: TRBD2 (5 bases). CDR1 and CDR2 (germline): KGHSH, LQKENI. V lost 4 bases and J lost 5, with 11 bases in between. CDR3 length equals 13 residues. The CDR3 sequence is CASSRGRGETQYF. CDR3 DNA sequence: TGTGCCAGCTCACGTGGGAGAGGGGAGACCCAGTACTTC.

The chain uses TRBV19 and TRBJ1-1; D gene ambiguous. The CDR3 extends over 18 amino acids. Trimming cost V 5 bases and J 0 bases, with 22 bases left between them. From germline, CDR1 is LNHDA and CDR2 SQIVND (reference sequence). Here the CDR3 DNA reads TGTGCCAGTAGTGTAGGGATCCCGGCAGGACTCATGAACACTGAAGCTTTCTTT. Its translation is CASSVGIPAGLMNTEAFF.

The chain employs TRBV5-1 and TRBJ2-1, with D perhaps TRBD1 (5 bases). Between the trimmed V and J ends, which lost 4 bases and 4 bases, there was a span of 18 bases. The germline CDR1 and CDR2 sequences are SGHRS and YFSETQ. CDR3 length: 16 residues. In DNA form, the CDR3 reads TGCGCCAGCAGCCAAGGGTCGGAGACAGTTTACAATGAGCAGTTCTTC. Its protein is CASSQGSETVYNEQFF. Complete variable domain (other parts from reference TRBV5-1 and TRBJ2-1): KAGVTQTPRYLIKTRGQQVTLSCSPISGHRSVSWYQQTPGQGLQFLFEYFSETQRNKGNFPGRFSGRQFSNSRSEMNVSTLELGDSALYLCASSQGSETVYNEQFFGPGTRLTVL.

This clone has more than one count but fewer than ten. The rearrangement links TRBV14 to TRBJ1-3, with 7 bases fitting TRBD1. Germline V gene sequence: CDR1 SGHDN, CDR2 FVKESK. This CDR3 has 16 amino acids. The V and J ends lost 5 bases and 2 bases, in that order; junction bases with no gene match: 9. The CDR3 loop reads CASSDRQGQAGNTIYF. The CDR3 DNA reads TGTGCCAGCAGCGACAGACAGGGACAAGCTGGAAACACCATATATTTT.

The V gene is TRBV6-7, the J gene TRBJ2-7, with D maybe TRBD1 (6 bases). TRBV6-7 carries the ORF label, with uncertain function. Trimming removed 2 bases from V and 4 bases from J, with 12 bases in between. CDR3 length: 14 residues. CDR3 bases: TGTGCCAGCAGTTACGAGTGGGGGCAGTACGAGCAGTACTTC. This gives the protein CASSYEWGQYEQYF.

CDR3 amino acids: CASSPERYGVEQYF. The CDR3 DNA reads TGTGCCAGCAGCCCTGAGCGATACGGAGTTGAGCAGTACTTC. The rearrangement links TRBV6-1 to TRBJ2-7; D is unresolved. This CDR3 is 14 amino acids long. The germline V gene has CDR1 MNHNS and CDR2 SASEGT. The V end was cut by 6 bases, the J end by 7 bases, with 19 bases between.

This clone has only a few counts. The rearrangement links TRBV6-5 to TRBJ2-5, with no clear D. The end of the DNA fits TRBJ2-7 better, so the J call may be wrong. This CDR3 region has 14 residues. CDR1 and CDR2 (germline): MNHEY, SVGAGI. The chain's CDR3 is CASASQASSYEQYF. The CDR3, as DNA: TGTGCCAGCGCAAGCCAAGCAAGCTCCTACGAGCAGTACTTC.